The text below deals with one TCR beta chain. This sample is part of a study of blood T cell repertoires in COVID-19. Study-wide context: Italy, Spain and the United States were the sources of the convalescent and acute COVID-19 samples. The analysed material was cDNA or gDNA that came from T cells, B-cell-depleted T cells, or PBMCs.

V was trimmed by 6 bases and J by 10 bases, leaving 12 bases between them. The CDR3 contains 11 residues. The germline V gene encodes CDR1 MDHEN and CDR2 SYDVKM. Assay used: immunoSEQ multiplex PCR; TCRdb lists only in-frame clones, some missing. This table has 250,000 to 350,000 clones, approximately 89% appearing once. Specimen: peripheral blood. This clonotype was sampled from a woman in her 50s who had recovered from COVID-19. The gene calls are TRBV28 and TRBJ1-2; tentative D call: TRBD1 (5 bases). CDR3 protein: CASSFQTDYTF. The CDR3 bases are TGTGCCAGCAGCTTCCAGACAGACTACACCTTC.